The entry below describes one T cell receptor beta chain. Its matching antigen is unknown. The protocol was immunoSEQ multiplex PCR, while the TCRdb copy is restricted to in-frame clones and leaves out a portion. The sample consists of tens of thousands of clones, about two thirds of them appearing once. These data are taken from a study of T cell clones after liver transplantation. Whole-study context: Three of the eight recipients were HCV-positive; the rest had non-autoimmune, non-viral transplant indications. Tolerance: complete withdrawal held at least one year, liver enzymes staying within twice normal.

Germline CDR1 LGHNT, CDR2 FRNRAP. This CDR3 has 15 amino acids. Unmatched junction bases numbered 10, after V lost 6 bases and J lost 7 bases. General study results and limits: Rather than being deleted, graft donor-reactive T cells may have moved into the graft. Conclusions were preliminary, with small, heterogeneous patient groups.

The chain is built from TRBV12-5 and TRBJ2-2; 8 positions match TRBD2. Sequencing used CD4+ T cells from blood, obtained at the roughly 15-month timepoint. This sequence originates from a human patient who received a liver transplant. Some T cells may possibly be graft donor cells. The CDR3 is CASGAGTSDIGELFF. The CDR3 bases are TGTGCTAGTGGGGCCGGGACTAGTGACATCGGGGAGCTGTTTTTT.